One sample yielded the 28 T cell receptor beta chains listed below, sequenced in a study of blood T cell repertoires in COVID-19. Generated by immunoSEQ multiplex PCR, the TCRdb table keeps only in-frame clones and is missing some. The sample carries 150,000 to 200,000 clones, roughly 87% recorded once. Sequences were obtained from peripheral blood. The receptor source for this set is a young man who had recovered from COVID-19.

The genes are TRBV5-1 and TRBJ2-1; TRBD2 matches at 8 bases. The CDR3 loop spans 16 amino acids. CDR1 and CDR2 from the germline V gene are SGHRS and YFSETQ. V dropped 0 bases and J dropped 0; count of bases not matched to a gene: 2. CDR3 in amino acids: CASSLDLAGSYNEQFF. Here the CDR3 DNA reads TGCGCCAGCAGCTTGGACCTAGCGGGCTCCTACAATGAGCAGTTCTTC.

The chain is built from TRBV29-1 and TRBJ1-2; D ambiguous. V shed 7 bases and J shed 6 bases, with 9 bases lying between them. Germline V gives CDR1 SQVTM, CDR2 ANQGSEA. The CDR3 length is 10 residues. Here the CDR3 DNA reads TGCAGCGCCCGGGTCGATGGCTACACCTTC. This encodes CSARVDGYTF.

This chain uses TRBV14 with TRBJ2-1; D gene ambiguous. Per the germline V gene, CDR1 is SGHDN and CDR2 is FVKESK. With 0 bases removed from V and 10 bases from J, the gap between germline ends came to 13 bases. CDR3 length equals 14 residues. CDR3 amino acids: CASSQDLDSLEQFF. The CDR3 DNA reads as TGTGCCAGCAGCCAAGATCTAGACTCCCTAGAGCAGTTCTTC. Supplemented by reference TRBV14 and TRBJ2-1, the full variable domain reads EAGVTQFPSHSVIEKGQTVTLRCDPISGHDNLYWYRRVMGKEIKFLLHFVKESKQDESGMPNNRFLAERTGGTYSTLKVQPAELEDSGVYFCASSQDLDSLEQFFGPGTRLTVL.

In DNA form, the CDR3 reads TGTGCCAGCAGCCCGCACACTAGCGGGCCTTACAATGAGCAGTTCTTC. Encoded protein: CASSPHTSGPYNEQFF. This chain links TRBV3-1 (or the pseudogene TRBV3-2) with TRBJ2-1, with 9 bases that match TRBD2. Trimming removed 4 bases from V and 4 bases from J; junction bases left unmatched: 8. This CDR3 is 16 amino acids long. The germline gives CDR1 LGHDT, CDR2 YNNKEL (reference sequence).

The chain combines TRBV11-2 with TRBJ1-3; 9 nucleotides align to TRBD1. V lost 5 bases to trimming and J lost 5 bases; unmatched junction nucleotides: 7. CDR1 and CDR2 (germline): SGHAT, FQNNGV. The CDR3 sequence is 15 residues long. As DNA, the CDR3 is TGTGCCAGCAGCCTGCGACAGGGGGGGAGAAACACCATATATTTT. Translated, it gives CASSLRQGGRNTIYF.

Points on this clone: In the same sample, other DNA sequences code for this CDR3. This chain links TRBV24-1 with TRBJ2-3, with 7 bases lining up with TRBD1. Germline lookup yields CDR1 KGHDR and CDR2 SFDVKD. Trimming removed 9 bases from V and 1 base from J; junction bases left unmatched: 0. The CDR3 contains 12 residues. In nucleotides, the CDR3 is TGTGCCACCGGGACAGGCACAGATACGCAGTATTTT. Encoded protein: CATGTGTDTQYF.

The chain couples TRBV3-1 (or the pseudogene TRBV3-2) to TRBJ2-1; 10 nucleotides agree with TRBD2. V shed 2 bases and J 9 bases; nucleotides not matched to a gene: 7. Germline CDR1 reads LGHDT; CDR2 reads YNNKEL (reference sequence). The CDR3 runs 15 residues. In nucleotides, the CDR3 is TGTGCCAGCAGCCAATCCCGAGCGGGAGGGGGTGAGCAGTTCTTC. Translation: CASSQSRAGGGEQFF.

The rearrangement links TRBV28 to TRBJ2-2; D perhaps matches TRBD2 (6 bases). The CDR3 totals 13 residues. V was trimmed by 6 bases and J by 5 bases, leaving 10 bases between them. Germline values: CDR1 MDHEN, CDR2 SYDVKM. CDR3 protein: CASRVAGTGELFF. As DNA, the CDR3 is TGTGCCAGCAGAGTCGCGGGGACCGGGGAGCTGTTTTTT.

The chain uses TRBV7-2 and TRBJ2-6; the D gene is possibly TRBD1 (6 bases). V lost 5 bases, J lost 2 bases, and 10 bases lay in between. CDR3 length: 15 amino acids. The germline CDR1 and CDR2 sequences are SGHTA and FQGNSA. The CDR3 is CASSMDSAGANVLTF. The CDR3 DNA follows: TGTGCCAGCAGCATGGACAGTGCTGGGGCCAACGTCCTGACTTTC.

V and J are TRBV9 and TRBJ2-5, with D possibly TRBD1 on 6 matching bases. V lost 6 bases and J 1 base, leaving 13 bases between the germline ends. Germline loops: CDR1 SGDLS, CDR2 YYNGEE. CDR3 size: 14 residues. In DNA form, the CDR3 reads TGTGCCAGCAACAGGGCGCTAGTCCAAGAGACCCAGTACTTC. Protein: CASNRALVQETQYF. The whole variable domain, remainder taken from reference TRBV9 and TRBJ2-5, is DSGVTQTPKHLITATGQRVTLRCSPRSGDLSVYWYQQSLDQGLQFLIQYYNGEERAKGNILERFSAQQFPDLHSELNLSSLELGDSALYFCASNRALVQETQYFGPGTRLLVL.

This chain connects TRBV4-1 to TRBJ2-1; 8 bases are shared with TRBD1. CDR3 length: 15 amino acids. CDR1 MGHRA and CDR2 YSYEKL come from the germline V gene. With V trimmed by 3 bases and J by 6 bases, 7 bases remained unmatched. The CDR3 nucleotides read TGCGCCAGCAGCCAGACGAGAACAGGGGGCAATGAGCAGTTCTTC. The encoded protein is CASSQTRTGGNEQFF.

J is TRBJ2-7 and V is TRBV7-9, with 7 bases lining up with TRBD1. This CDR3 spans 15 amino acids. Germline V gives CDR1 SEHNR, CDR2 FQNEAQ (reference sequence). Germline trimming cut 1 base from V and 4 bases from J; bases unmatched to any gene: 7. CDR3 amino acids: CASSLVEQGKYEQYF. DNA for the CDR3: TGTGCCAGCAGCTTAGTCGAACAGGGGAAATACGAGCAGTACTTC.

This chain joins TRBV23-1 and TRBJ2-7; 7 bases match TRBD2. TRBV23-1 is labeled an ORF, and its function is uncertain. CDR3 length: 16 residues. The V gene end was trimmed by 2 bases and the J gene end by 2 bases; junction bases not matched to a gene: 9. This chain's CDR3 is CASSQIETSRTYEQYF. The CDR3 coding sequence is TGCGCCAGCAGTCAAATAGAGACTAGCCGGACCTACGAGCAGTACTTC.

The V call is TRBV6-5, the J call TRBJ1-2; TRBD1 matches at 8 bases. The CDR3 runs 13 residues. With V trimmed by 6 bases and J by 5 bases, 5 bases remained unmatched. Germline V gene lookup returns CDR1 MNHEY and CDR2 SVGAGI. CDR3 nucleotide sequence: TGTGCCAGCAGCCCAGGGGGCGTATATGGCTACACCTTC. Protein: CASSPGGVYGYTF.

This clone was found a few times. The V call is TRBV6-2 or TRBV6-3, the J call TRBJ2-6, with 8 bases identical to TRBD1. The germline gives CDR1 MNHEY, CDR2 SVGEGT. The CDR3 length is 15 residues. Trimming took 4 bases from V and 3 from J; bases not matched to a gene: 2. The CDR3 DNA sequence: TGTGCCAGCAGTTCGGGGACAGGTGGGGCCAACGTCCTGACTTTC. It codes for CASSSGTGGANVLTF.

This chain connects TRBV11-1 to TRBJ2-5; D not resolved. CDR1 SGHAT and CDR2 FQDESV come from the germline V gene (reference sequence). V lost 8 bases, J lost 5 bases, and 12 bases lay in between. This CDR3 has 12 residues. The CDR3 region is CASGPPLETQYF. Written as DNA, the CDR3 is TGTGCCAGCGGCCCGCCCCTGGAGACCCAGTACTTC.

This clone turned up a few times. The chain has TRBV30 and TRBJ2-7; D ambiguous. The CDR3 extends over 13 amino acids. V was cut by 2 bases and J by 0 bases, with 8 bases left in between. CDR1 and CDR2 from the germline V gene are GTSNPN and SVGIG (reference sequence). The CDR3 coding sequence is TGTGCCTGGAGTATTACACCCTCCTACGAGCAGTACTTC. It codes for CAWSITPSYEQYF.

The CDR3 protein is CASSQGTGSGLFYEQYF. The CDR3 DNA reads as TGTGCCAGCTCACAAGGGACAGGGTCCGGATTATTCTACGAGCAGTACTTC. This chain connects TRBV18 to TRBJ2-7; 9 positions agree with TRBD1. Germline assignment: CDR1 KGHSH and CDR2 LQKENI. The ends lost 4 bases at V and 3 bases at J; junction bases unmatched: 13. The CDR3 is 17 residues long.

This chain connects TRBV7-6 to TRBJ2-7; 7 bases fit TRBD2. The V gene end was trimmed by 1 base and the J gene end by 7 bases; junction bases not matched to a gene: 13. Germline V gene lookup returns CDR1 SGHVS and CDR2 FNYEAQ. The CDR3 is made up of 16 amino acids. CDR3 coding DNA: TGTGCCAGCAGCTTAGTAGGTTCGGGACCAGCGGGGGAGCAGTACTTC. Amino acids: CASSLVGSGPAGEQYF. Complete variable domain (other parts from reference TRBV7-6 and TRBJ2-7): GAGVSQSPRYKVTKRGQDVALRCDPISGHVSLYWYRQALGQGPEFLTYFNYEAQQDKSGLPNDRFSAERPEGSISTLTIQRTEQRDSAMYRCASSLVGSGPAGEQYFGPGTRLTVT.

CDR3 amino acids: CASSLGQGTSYEQYF. The CDR3 bases are TGCGCCAGCAGCTTGGGACAGGGTACGTCCTACGAGCAGTACTTC. The genes are TRBV5-1 and TRBJ2-7, with TRBD1 identical over 7 bases. V lost 0 bases, J lost 1 base, and 4 bases stayed unmatched. This CDR3 is built from 15 residues. Germline loops: CDR1 SGHRS, CDR2 YFSETQ.

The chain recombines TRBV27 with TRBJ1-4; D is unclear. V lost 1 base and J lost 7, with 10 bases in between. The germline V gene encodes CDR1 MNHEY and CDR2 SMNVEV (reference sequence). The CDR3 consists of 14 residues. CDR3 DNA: TGTGCCAGCAGTTTATTGAGCCGGAGTGAAAAACTGTTTTTT. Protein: CASSLLSRSEKLFF.

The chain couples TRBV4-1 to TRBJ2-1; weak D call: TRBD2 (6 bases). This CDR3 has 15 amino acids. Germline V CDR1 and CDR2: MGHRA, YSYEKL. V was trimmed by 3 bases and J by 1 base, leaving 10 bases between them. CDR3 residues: CASSHTSRSYNEQFF. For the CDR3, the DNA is TGCGCCAGCAGCCACACTAGCAGATCCTACAATGAGCAGTTCTTC.

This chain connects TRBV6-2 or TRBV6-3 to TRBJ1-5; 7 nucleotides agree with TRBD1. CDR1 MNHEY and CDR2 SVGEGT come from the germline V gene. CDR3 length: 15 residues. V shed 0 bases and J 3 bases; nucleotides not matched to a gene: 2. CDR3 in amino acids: CASSYSTGFNQPQHF. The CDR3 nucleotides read TGTGCCAGCAGTTACTCGACAGGGTTCAATCAGCCCCAGCATTTT.

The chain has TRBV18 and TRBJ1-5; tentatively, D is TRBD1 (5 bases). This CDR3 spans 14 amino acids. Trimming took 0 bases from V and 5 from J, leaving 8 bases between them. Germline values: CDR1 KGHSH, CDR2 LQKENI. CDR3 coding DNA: TGTGCCAGCTCACCACCCGGGGGGTATCAGCCCCAGCATTTT. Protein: CASSPPGGYQPQHF.

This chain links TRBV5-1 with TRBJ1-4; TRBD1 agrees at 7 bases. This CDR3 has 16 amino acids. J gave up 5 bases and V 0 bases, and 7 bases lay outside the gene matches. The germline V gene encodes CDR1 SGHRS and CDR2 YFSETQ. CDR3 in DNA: TGCGCCAGCAGCTTGGTTGGGACAGCTGAAAATGAAAAACTGTTTTTT. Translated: CASSLVGTAENEKLFF. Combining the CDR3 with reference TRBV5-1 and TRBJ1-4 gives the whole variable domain KAGVTQTPRYLIKTRGQQVTLSCSPISGHRSVSWYQQTPGQGLQFLFEYFSETQRNKGNFPGRFSGRQFSNSRSEMNVSTLELGDSALYLCASSLVGTAENEKLFFGSGTQLSVL.

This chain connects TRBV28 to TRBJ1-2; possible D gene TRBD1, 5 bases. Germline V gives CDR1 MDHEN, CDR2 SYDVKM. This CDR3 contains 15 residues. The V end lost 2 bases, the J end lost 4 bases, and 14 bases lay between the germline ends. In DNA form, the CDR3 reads TGTGCCAGCAGTTTAATGGTGGCGGGGCTCTATGGCTACACCTTC. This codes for CASSLMVAGLYGYTF.

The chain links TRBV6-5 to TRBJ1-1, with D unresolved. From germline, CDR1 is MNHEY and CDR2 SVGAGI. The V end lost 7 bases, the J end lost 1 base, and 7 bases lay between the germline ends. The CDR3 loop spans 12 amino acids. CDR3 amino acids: CASTTGNTEAFF. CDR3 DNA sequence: TGTGCCAGCACCACGGGGAACACTGAAGCTTTCTTT.

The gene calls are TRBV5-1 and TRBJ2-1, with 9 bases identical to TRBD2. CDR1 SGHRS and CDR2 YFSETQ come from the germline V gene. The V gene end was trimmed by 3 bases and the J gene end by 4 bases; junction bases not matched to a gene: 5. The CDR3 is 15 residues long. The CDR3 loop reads CASSYSGSRYNEQFF. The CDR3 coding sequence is TGCGCCAGCAGCTATAGCGGGAGTAGGTACAATGAGCAGTTCTTC.